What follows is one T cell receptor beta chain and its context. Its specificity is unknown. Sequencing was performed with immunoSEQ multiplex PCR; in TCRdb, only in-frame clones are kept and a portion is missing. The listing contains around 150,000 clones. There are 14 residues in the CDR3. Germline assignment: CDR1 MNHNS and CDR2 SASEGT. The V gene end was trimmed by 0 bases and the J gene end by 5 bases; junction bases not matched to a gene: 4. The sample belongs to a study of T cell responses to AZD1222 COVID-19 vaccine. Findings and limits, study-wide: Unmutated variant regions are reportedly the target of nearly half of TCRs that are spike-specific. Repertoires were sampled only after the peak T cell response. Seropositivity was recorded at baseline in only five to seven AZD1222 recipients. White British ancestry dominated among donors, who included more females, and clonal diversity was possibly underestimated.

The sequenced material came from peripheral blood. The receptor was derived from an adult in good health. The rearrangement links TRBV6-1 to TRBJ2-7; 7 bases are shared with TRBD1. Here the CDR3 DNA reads TGTGCCAGCAGTGAAGCAGGGGGCGTCGACGAGCAGTACTTC. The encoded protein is CASSEAGGVDEQYF.